The clone carrying this T cell receptor beta chain was found a few times. Its antigen is as yet unknown. These data are taken from a study of T-cell reconstitution after alpha-beta-depleted transplantation in children. Trimming cost V 2 bases and J 7 bases, with 5 bases left between them. The CDR3 runs 11 residues. Preparation of the TCRbeta library was carried out with unique molecular identifiers. TCRdb re-called the PCR reads with MiXCR, one entry per CDR3 protein. Of around 270,000 distinct CDR3 sequences listed, less than 9.5% are singletons. Overall study findings and caveats: Reported findings indicate that, about two months after transplant, alpha-beta T cells came from several hundred expanded clones, which were derived from non-depleted graft cells. T cells produced anew were the main source of T-cell counts and diversity one year after transplant. Surviving thymic progenitors and recipient T cells were the source of high TCRbeta diversity at day 60 in some patients.

The material was peripheral blood, obtained 360 days after TCRalphabeta/CD19-depleted stem cell transplant. The TCR was taken from a female patient between 2 and 10 years old who had a stem cell transplant for Fanconi anemia, so the T cells may come from the graft donor. The J gene is TRBJ2-5, the V gene TRBV12-3 or TRBV12-4, with D unclear. CDR3 loop: CASSLWGTQYF. The DNA of the CDR3 is TGTGCCAGCAGTTTATGGGGGACCCAGTACTTC.